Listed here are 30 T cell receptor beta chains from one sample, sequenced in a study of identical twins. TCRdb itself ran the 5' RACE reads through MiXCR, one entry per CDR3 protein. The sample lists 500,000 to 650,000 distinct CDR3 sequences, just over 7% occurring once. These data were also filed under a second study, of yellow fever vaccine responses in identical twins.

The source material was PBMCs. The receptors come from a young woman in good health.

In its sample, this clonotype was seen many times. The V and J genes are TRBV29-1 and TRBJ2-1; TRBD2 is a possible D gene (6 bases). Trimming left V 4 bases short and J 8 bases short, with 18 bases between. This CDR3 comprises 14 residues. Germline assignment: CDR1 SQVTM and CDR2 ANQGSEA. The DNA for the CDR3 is TGCAGCGTTGTTTCGGGAGCGGTGGGGCATGAGCAGTTCTTC. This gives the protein CSVVSGAVGHEQFF.

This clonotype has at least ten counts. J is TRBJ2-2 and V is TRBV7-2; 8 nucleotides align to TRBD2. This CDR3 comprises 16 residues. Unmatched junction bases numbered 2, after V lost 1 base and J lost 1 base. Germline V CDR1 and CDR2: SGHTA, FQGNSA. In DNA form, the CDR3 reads TGTGCCAGCAGCTTAGTGGCGGGAGGGAACACCGGGGAGCTGTTTTTT. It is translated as CASSLVAGGNTGELFF.

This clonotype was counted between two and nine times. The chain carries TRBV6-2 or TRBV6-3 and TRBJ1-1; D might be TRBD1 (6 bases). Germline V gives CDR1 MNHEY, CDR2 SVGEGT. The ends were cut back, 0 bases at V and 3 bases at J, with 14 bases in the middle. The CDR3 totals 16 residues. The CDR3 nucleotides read TGTGCCAGCAGTTACTCTTCGGACAGCAAGGACACTGAAGCTTTCTTT. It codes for CASSYSSDSKDTEAFF.

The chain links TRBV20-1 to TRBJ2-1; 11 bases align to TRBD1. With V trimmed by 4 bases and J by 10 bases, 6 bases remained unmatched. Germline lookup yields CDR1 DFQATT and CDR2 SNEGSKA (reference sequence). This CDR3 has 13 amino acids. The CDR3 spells CSATGQGAQEQFF. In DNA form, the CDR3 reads TGCAGTGCTACAGGACAGGGGGCACAGGAGCAGTTCTTC.

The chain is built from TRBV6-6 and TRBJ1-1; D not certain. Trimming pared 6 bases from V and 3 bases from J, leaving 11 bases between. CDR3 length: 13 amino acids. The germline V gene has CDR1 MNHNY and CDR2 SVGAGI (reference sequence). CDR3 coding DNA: TGTGCCAGCAGAACTCAACGGGACACTGAAGCTTTCTTT. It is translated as CASRTQRDTEAFF.

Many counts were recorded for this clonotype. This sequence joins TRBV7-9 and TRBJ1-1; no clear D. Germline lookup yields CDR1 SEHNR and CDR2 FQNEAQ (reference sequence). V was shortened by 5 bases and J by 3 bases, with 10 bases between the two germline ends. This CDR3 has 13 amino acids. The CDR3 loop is CASSGRVDTEAFF. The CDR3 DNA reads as TGTGCCAGCAGCGGACGGGTAGACACTGAAGCTTTCTTT.

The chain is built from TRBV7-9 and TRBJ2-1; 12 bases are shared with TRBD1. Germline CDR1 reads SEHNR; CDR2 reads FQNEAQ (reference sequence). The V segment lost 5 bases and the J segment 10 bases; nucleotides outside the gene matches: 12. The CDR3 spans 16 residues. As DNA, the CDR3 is TGTGCCAGCAGCCCCCCGGGACAGGGGGCGAGAGGGGAGCAGTTCTTC. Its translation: CASSPPGQGARGEQFF.

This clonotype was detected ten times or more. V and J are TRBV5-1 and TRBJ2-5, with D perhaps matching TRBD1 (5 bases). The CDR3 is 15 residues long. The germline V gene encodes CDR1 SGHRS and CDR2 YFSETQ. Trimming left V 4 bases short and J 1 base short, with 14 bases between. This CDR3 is CASSPTGHVQETQYF. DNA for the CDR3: TGCGCCAGCAGCCCAACCGGACACGTCCAAGAGACCCAGTACTTC.

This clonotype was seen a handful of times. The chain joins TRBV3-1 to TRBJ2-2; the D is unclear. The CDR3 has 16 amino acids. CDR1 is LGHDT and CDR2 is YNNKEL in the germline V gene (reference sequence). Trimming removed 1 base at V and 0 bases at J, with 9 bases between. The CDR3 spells CASSQVGATNTGELFF. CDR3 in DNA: TGTGCCAGCAGCCAAGTAGGTGCGACGAACACCGGGGAGCTGTTTTTT.

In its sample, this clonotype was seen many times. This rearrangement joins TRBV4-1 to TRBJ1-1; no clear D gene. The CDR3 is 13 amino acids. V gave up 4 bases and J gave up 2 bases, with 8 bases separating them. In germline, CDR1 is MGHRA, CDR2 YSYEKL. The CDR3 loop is CASSRQVNTEAFF. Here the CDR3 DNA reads TGCGCCAGCAGCCGCCAGGTTAACACTGAAGCTTTCTTT.

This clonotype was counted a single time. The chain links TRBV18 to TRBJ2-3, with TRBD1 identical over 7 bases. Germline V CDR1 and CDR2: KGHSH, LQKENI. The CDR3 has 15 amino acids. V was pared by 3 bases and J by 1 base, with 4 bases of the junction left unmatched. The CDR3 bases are TGTGCCAGCTCACCGGGACAGAGCCGCACAGATACGCAGTATTTT. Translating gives CASSPGQSRTDTQYF.

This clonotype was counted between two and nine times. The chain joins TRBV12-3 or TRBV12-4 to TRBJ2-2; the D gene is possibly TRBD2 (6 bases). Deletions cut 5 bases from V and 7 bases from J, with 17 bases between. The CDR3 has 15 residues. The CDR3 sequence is CASSRSTSLIGELFF. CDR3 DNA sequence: TGTGCCAGCAGTCGCTCGACTAGTCTTATCGGGGAGCTGTTTTTT.

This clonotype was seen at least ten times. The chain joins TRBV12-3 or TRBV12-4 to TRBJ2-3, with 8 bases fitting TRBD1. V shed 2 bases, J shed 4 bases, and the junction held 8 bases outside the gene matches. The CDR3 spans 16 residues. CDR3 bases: TGTGCCAGCAGTTTACAGGGGGCAATTCGGCCAGATACGCAGTATTTT. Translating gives CASSLQGAIRPDTQYF.

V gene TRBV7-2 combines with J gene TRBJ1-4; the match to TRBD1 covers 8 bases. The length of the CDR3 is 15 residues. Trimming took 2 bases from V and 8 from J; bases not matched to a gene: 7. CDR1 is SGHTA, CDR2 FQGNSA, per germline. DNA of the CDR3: TGTGCCAGCAGCTTATGGGACAGGCCGGGGGAAAAACTGTTTTTT. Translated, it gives CASSLWDRPGEKLFF.

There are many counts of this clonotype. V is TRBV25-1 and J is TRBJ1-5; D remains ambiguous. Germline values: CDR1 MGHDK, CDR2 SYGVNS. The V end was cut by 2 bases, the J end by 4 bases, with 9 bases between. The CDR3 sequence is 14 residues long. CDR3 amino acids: CASSERMGNQPQHF. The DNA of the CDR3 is TGTGCCAGCAGTGAAAGGATGGGAAATCAGCCCCAGCATTTT.

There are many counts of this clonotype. CDR3 in amino acids: CATNRPGDYGYTF. Here the CDR3 DNA reads TGTGCCACCAATCGCCCGGGGGACTATGGCTACACCTTC. V usage is TRBV10-3 and J usage is TRBJ1-2; maybe TRBD1 (5 bases). Trimming left V 10 bases short and J 3 bases short, with 15 bases between. The germline gives CDR1 ENHRY, CDR2 SYGVKD. This CDR3 contains 13 residues.

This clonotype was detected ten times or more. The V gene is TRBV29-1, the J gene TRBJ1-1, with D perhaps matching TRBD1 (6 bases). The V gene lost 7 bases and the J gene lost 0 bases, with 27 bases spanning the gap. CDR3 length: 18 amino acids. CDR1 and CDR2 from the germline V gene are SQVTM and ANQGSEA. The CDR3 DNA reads TGCAGCGCAAACACCCGGGGGCGCAGGCTCGGCATGAACACTGAAGCTTTCTTT. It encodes CSANTRGRRLGMNTEAFF.

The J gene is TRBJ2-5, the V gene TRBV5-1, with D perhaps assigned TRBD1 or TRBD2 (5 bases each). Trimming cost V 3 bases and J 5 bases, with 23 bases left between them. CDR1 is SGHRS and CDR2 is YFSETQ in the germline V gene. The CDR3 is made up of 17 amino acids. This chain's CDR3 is CASSSTVGVGTWETQYF. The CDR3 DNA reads TGCGCCAGCAGCTCCACGGTGGGGGTAGGCACCTGGGAGACCCAGTACTTC.

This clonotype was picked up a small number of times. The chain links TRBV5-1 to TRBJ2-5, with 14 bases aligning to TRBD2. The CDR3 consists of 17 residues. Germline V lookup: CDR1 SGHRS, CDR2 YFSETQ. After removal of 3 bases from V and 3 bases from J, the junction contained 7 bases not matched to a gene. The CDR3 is CASSSTGTSGSKETQYF. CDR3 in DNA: TGCGCCAGCAGCTCCACCGGGACTAGCGGGAGTAAAGAGACCCAGTACTTC.

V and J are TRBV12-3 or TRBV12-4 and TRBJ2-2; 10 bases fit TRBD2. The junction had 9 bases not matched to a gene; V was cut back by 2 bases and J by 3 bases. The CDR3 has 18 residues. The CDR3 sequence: CASSLLASGRIDTGELFF. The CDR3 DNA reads TGTGCCAGCAGTTTATTGGCTAGCGGGAGAATCGACACCGGGGAGCTGTTTTTT.

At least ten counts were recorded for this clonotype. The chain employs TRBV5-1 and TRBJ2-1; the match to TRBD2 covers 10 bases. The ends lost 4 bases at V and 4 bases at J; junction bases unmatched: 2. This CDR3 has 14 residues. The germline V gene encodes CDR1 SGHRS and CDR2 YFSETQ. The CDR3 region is CASSRTSGYNEQFF. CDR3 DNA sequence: TGCGCCAGCAGCCGGACTAGCGGTTACAATGAGCAGTTCTTC.

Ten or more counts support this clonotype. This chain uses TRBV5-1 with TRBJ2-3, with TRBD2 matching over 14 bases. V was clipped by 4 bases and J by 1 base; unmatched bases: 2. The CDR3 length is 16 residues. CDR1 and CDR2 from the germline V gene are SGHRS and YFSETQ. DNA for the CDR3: TGCGCCAGCAGCGCGGGACTAGCGGGGGGCACAGATACGCAGTATTTT. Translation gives CASSAGLAGGTDTQYF.

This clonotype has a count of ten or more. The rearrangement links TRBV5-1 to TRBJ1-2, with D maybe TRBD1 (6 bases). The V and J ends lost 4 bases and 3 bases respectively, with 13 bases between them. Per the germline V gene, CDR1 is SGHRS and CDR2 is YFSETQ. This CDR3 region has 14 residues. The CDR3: CASSPRGLDYGYTF. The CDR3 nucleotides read TGCGCCAGCAGCCCACGGGGGCTAGACTATGGCTACACCTTC.

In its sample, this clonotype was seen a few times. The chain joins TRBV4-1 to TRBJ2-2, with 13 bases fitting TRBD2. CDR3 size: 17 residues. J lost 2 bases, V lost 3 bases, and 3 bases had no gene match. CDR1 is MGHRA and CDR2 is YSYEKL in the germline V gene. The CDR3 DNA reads TGCGCCAGCAGCCAGACGGGACTAGCGGGAAACACCGGGGAGCTGTTTTTT. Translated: CASSQTGLAGNTGELFF.

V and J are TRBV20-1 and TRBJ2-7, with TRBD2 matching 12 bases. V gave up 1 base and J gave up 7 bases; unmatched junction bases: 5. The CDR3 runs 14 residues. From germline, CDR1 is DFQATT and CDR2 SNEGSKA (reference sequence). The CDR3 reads CSARGLAGVEEQYF. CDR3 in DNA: TGCAGTGCTAGAGGACTAGCGGGAGTTGAAGAGCAGTACTTC.

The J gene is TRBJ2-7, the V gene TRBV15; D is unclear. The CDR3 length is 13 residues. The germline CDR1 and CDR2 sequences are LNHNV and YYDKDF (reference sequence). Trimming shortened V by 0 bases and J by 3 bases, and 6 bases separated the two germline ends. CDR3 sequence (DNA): TGTGCCACCAGCAGAGATAGGATCTACGAGCAGTACGTC. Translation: CATSRDRIYEQYV.

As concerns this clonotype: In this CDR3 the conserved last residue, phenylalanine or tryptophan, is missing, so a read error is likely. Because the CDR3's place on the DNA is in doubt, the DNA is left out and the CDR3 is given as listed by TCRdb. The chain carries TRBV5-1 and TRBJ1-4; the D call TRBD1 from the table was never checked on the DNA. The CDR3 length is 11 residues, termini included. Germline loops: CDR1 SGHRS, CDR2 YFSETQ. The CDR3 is CASMHGQEGLV.

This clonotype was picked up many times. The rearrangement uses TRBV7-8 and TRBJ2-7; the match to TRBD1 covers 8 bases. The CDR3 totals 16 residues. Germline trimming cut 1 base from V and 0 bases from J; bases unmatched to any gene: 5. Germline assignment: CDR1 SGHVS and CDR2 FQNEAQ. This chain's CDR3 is CASSLGRQGASYEQYV. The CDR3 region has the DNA TGTGCCAGCAGCTTAGGGCGCCAGGGGGCCTCCTACGAGCAGTACGTC.

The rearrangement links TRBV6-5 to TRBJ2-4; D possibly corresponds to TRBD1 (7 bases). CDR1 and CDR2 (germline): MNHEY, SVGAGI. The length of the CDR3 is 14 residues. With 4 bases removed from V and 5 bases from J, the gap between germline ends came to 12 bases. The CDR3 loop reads CASSSWRGQNIQYF. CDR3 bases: TGTGCCAGCAGTTCTTGGAGGGGGCAAAACATTCAGTACTTC.

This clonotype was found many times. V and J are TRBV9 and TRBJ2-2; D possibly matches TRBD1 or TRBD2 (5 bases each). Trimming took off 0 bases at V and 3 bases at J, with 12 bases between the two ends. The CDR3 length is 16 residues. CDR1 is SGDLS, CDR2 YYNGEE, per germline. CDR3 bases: TGTGCCAGCAGCGTAGAAGTCGGGACGTACACCGGGGAGCTGTTTTTT. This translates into CASSVEVGTYTGELFF.